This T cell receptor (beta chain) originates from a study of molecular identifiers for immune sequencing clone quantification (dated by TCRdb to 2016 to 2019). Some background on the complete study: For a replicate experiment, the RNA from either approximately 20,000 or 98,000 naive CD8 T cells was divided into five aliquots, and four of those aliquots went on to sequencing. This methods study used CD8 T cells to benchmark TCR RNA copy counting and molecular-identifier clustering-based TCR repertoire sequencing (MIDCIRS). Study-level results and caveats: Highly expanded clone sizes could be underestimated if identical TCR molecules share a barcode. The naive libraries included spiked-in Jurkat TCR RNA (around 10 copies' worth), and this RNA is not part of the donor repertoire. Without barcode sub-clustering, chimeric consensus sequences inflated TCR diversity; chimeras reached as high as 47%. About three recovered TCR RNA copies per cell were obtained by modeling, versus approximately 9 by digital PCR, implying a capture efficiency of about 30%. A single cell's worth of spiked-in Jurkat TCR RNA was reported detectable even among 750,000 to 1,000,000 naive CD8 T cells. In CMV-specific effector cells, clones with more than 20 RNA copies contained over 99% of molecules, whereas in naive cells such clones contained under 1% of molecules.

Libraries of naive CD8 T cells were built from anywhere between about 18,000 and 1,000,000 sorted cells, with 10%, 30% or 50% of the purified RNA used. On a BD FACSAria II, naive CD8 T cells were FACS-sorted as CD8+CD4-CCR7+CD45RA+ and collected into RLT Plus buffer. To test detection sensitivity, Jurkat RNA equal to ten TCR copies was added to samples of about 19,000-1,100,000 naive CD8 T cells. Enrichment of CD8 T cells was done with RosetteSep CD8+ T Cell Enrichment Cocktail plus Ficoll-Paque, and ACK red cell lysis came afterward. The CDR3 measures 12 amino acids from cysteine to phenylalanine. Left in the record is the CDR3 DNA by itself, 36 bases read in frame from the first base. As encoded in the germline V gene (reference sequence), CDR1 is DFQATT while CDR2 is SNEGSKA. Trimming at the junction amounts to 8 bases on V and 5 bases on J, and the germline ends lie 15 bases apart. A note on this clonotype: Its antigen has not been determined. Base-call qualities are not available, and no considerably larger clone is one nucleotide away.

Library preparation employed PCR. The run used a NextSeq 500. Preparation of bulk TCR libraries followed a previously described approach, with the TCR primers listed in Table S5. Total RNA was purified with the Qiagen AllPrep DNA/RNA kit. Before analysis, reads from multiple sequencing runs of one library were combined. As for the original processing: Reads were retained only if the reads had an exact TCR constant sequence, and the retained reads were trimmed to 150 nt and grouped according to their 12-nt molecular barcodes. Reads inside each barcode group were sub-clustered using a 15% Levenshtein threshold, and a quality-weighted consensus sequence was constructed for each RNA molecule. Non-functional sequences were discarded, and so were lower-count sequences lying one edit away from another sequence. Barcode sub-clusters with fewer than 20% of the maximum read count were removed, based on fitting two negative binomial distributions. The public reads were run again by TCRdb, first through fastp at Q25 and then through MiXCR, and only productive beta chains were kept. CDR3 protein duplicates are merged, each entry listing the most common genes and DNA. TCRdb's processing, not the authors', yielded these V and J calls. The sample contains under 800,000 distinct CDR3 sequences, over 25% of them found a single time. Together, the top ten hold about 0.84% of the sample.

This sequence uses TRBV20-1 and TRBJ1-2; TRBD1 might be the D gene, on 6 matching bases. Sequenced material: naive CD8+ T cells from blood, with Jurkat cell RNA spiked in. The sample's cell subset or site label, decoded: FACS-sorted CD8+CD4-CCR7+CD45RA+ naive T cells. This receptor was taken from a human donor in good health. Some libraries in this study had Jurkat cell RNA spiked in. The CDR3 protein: CSQKGTPYGYTF. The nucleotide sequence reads TGCAGTCAGAAGGGGACACCTTATGGCTACACCTTC.